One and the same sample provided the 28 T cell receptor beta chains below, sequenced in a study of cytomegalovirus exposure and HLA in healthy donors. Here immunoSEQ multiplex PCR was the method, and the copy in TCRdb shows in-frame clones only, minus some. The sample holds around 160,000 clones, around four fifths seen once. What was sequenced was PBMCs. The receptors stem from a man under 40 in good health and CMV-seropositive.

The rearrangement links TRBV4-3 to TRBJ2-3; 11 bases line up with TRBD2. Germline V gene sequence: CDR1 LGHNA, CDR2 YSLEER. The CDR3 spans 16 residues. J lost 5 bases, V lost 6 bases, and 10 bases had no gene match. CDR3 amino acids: CASSVNSGGAEDTQYF. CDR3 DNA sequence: TGCGCCAGCAGTGTAAATAGCGGGGGGGCGGAAGATACGCAGTATTTT.

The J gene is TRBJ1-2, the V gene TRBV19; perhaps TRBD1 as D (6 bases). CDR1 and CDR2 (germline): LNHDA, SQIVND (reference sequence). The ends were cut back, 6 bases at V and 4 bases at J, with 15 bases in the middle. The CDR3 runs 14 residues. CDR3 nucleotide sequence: TGTGCCAGTAGGAGTACAGGGCTAGGCTATGGCTACACCTTC. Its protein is CASRSTGLGYGYTF. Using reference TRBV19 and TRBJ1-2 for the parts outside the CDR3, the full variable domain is DGGITQSPKYLFRKEGQNVTLSCEQNLNHDAMYWYRQDPGQGLRLIYYSQIVNDFQKGDIAEGYSVSREKKESFPLTVTSAQKNPTAFYLCASRSTGLGYGYTFGSGTRLTVV.

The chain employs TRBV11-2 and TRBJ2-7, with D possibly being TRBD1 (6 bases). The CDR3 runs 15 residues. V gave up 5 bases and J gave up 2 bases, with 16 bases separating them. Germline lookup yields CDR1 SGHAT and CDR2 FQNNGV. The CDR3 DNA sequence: TGTGCCAGCAGCGATCCCCACAGGGACGCCTACGAGCAGTACTTC. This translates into CASSDPHRDAYEQYF.

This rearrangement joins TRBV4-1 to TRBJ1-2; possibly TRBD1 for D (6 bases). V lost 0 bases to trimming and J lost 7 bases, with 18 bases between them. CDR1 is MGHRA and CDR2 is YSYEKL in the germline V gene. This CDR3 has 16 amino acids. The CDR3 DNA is TGCGCCAGCAGCCAAGAACCGGACAGAAACCTTGGTGGCTACACCTTC. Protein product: CASSQEPDRNLGGYTF.

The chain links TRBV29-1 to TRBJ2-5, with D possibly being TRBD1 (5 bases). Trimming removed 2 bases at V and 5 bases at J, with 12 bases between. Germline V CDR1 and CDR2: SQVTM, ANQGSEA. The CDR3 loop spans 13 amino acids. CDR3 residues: CSVEPDNLETQYF. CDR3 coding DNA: TGCAGCGTTGAACCGGACAATTTGGAGACCCAGTACTTC.

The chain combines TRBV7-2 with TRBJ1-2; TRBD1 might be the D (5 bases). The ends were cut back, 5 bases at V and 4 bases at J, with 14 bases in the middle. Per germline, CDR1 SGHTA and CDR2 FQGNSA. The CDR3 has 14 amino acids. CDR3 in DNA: TGTGCCAGCAGCCTGGACAATCGGAGCTATGGCTACACCTTC. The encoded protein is CASSLDNRSYGYTF.

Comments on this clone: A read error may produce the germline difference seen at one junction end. In DNA, the CDR3 is TGTGCCAGCAGCCCCAACCCCACAGGGGGAGCCGGCTATGGCCACACCTTC. Protein product: CASSPNPTGGAGYGHTF. This chain connects TRBV9 to TRBJ1-2; 8 bases agree with TRBD1. This CDR3 comprises 17 residues. CDR1 is SGDLS and CDR2 is YYNGEE in the germline V gene.

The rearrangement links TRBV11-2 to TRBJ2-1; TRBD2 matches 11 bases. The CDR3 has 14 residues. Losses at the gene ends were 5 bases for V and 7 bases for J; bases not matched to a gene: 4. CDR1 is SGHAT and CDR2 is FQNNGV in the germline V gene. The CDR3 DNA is TGTGCCAGCAGCATAGCGGGGGGGAGGAATGAGCAGTTCTTC. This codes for CASSIAGGRNEQFF.

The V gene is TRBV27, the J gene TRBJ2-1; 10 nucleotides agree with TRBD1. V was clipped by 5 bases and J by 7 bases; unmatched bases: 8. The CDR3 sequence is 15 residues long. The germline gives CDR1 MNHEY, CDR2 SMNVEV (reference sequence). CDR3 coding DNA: TGTGCCAGCAGTCCCCGGGACAGGGGCCTTAATGAGCAGTTCTTC. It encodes CASSPRDRGLNEQFF.

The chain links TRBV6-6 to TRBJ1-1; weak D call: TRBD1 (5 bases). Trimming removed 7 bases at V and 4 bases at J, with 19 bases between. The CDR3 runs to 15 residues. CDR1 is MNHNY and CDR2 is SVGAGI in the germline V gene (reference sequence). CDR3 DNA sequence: TGTGCCAGCACCAACAGGAAAACGGGGGGCACTGAAGCTTTCTTT. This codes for CASTNRKTGGTEAFF.

Written as DNA, the CDR3 is TGTGCCAGCAGTACTGTCCACCAGACAGGCACCTACGAGCAGTACTTC. Its protein is CASSTVHQTGTYEQYF. The chain uses TRBV5-6 and TRBJ2-7; TRBD1 might be the D (6 bases). Germline V gene lookup returns CDR1 SGHDT and CDR2 YYEEEE. The CDR3 extends over 16 amino acids. The V and J ends lost 5 bases and 2 bases respectively, with 20 bases between them. Drawing the rest from reference TRBV5-6 and TRBJ2-7, the complete variable domain is DAGVTQSPTHLIKTRGQQVTLRCSPKSGHDTVSWYQQALGQGPQFIFQYYEEEERQRGNFPDRFSGHQFPNYSSELNVNALLLGDSALYLCASSTVHQTGTYEQYFGPGTRLTVT.

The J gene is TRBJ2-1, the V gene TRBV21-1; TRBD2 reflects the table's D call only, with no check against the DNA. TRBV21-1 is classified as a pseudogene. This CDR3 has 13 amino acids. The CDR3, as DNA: TGTGCCAGCAGCCCCCGGGGTCCCGATGAGCAGTTCTTC. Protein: CASSPRGPDEQFF.

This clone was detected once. This chain's CDR3 is CASSYRGRLTEAFF. The DNA of the CDR3 is TGTGCCAGCAGTTACAGGGGGCGGCTCACTGAAGCTTTCTTT. The chain carries TRBV7-2 and TRBJ1-1, with 9 positions matching TRBD1. Germline assignment: CDR1 SGHTA and CDR2 FQGNSA. V gave up 6 bases and J gave up 4 bases; unmatched junction bases: 6. The CDR3 runs 14 residues.

The DNA for the CDR3 is TGTGCCAGCAGCAAAAGAAGCTTGAGGGCCCCAGTTTACGAGCAGTACTTC. This gives the protein CASSKRSLRAPVYEQYF. The V call is TRBV21-1, the J call TRBJ2-7; TRBD2 is the table's D call and was not checked against the DNA. TRBV21-1 is marked as a pseudogene. The CDR3 consists of 17 residues.

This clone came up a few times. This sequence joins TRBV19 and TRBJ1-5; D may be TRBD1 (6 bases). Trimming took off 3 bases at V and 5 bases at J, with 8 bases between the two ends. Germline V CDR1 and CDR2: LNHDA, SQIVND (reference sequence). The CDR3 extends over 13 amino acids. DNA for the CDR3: TGTGCCAGTAGTATGGGACAAGATCAGCCCCAGCATTTT. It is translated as CASSMGQDQPQHF. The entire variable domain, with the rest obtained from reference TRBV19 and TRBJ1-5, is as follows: DGGITQSPKYLFRKEGQNVTLSCEQNLNHDAMYWYRQDPGQGLRLIYYSQIVNDFQKGDIAEGYSVSREKKESFPLTVTSAQKNPTAFYLCASSMGQDQPQHFGDGTRLSIL.

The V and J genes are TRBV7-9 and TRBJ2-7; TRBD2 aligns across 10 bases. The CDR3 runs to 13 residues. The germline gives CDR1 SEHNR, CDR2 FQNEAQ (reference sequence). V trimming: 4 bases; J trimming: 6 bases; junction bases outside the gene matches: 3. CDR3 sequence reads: CASSSGLASEQYF. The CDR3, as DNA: TGTGCCAGCAGCTCGGGACTAGCGAGCGAGCAGTACTTC. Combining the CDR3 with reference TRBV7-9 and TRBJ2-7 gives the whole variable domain DTGVSQNPRHKITKRGQNVTFRCDPISEHNRLYWYRQTLGQGPEFLTYFQNEAQLEKSRLLSDRFSAERPKGSFSTLEIQRTEQGDSAMYLCASSSGLASEQYFGPGTRLTVT.

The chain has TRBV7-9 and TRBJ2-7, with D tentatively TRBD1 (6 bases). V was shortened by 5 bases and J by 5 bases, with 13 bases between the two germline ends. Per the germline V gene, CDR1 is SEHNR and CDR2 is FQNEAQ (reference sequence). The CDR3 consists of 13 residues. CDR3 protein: CASSPQGLNEQYF. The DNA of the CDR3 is TGTGCCAGCAGCCCCCAGGGGCTCAACGAGCAGTACTTC.

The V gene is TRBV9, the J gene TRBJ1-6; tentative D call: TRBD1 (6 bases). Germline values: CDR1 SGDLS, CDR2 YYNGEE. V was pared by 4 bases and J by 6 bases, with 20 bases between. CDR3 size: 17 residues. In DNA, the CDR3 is TGTGCCAGCAGCCCCCAGAGGGGGTCTCTGCCTAATTCACCCCTCCACTTT. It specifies CASSPQRGSLPNSPLHF.

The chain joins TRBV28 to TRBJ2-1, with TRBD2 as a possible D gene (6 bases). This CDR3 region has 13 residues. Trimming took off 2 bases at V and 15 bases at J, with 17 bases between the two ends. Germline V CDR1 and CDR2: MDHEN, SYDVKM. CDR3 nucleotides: TGTGCCAGCAGTTTAGCGGGACGGGTCCCCTCGTTCTTC. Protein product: CASSLAGRVPSFF.

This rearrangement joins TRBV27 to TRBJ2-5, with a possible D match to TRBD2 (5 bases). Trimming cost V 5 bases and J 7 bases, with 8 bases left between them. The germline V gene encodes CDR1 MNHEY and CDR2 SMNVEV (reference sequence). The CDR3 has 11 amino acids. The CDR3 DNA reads TGTGCCAGCAGTCCCGGGGTGACCCAGTACTTC. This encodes CASSPGVTQYF.

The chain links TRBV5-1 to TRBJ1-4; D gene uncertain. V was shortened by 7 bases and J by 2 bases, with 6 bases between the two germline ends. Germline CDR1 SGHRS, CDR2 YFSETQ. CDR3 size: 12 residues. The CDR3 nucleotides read TGCGCCAGCGGTCGGACTAATGAAAAACTGTTTTTT. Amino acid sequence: CASGRTNEKLFF.

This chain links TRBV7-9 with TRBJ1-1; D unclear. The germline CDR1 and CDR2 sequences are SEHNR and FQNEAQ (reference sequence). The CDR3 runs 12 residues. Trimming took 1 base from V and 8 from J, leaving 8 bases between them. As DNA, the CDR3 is TGTGCCAGCAGCTTAGTAGTATCCGAAGCTTTCTTT. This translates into CASSLVVSEAFF.

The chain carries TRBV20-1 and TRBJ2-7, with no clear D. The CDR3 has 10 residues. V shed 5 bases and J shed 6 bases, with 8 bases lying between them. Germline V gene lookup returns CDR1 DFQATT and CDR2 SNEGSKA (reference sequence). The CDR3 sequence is CSASSGEQYF. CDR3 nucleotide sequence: TGCAGTGCTTCATCGGGCGAGCAGTACTTC.

CDR3 sequence reads: CASSVALGTGMYNEQFF. The CDR3, as DNA: TGTGCCAGCAGCGTAGCTCTCGGAACAGGAATGTACAATGAGCAGTTCTTC. The rearrangement joins TRBV9 to TRBJ2-1; weak D call: TRBD1 (5 bases). The V gene lost 0 bases and the J gene lost 4 bases, with 17 bases spanning the gap. This CDR3 is 17 amino acids long. Per the germline V gene, CDR1 is SGDLS and CDR2 is YYNGEE.

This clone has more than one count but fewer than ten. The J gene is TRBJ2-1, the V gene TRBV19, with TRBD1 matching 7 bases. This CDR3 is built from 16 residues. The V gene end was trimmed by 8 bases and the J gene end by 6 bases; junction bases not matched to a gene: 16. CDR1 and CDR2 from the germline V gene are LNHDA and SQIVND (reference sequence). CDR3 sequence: CASHSRQGWVFNEQFF. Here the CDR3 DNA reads TGTGCCAGTCACTCCCGACAGGGATGGGTGTTCAATGAGCAGTTCTTC. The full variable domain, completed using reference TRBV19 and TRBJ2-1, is DGGITQSPKYLFRKEGQNVTLSCEQNLNHDAMYWYRQDPGQGLRLIYYSQIVNDFQKGDIAEGYSVSREKKESFPLTVTSAQKNPTAFYLCASHSRQGWVFNEQFFGPGTRLTVL.

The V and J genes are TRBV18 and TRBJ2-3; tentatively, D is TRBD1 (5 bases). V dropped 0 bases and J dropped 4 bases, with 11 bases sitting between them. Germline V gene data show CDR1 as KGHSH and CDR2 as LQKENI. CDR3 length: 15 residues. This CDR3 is CASSPPSQGSDTQYF. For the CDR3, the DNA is TGTGCCAGCTCACCACCTTCTCAGGGCTCAGATACGCAGTATTTT. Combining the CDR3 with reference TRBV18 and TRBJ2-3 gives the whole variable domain NAGVMQNPRHLVRRRGQEARLRCSPMKGHSHVYWYRQLPEEGLKFMVYLQKENIIDESGMPKERFSAEFPKEGPSILRIQQVVRGDSAAYFCASSPPSQGSDTQYFGPGTRLTVL.

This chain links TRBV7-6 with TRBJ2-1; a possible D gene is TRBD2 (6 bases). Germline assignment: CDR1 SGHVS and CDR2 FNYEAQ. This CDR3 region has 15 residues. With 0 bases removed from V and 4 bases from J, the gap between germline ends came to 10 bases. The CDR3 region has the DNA TGTGCCAGCAGCTTAGCCTCACGGGGGTACAATGAGCAGTTCTTC. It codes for CASSLASRGYNEQFF.

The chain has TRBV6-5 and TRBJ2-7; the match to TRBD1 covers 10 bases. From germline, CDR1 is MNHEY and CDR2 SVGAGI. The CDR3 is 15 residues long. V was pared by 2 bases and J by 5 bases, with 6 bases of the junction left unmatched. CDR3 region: CASSYRTGGYDEQYF. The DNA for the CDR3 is TGTGCCAGCAGTTACCGGACAGGGGGATACGACGAGCAGTACTTC.